Included here is one TCR beta chain sequence, with context. V trimming: 5 bases; J trimming: 4 bases; junction bases outside the gene matches: 9. Germline CDR1 reads SGDLS; CDR2 reads YYNGEE. This CDR3 has 14 residues. Researchers ran the PCR with 60 Vbeta and 13 Jbeta primers. The data were produced by immunoSEQ multiplex PCR, yet TCRdb's version contains in-frame clones alone and is incomplete. The sample lists over 130,000 clones, 65% to 85% seen once, with about 2.2% in the top ten. This sample was taken from a study of cytomegalovirus exposure and HLA in healthy donors. Input material: PBMCs. The TCR comes from a man aged 50-60 years in good health and CMV-seronegative. The rearrangement links TRBV9 to TRBJ2-7; 7 bases align to TRBD1. The chain's CDR3 is CASSAQGPPYEQYF. The CDR3 nucleotides are TGTGCCAGCAGTGCACAGGGGCCCCCTTACGAGCAGTACTTC.